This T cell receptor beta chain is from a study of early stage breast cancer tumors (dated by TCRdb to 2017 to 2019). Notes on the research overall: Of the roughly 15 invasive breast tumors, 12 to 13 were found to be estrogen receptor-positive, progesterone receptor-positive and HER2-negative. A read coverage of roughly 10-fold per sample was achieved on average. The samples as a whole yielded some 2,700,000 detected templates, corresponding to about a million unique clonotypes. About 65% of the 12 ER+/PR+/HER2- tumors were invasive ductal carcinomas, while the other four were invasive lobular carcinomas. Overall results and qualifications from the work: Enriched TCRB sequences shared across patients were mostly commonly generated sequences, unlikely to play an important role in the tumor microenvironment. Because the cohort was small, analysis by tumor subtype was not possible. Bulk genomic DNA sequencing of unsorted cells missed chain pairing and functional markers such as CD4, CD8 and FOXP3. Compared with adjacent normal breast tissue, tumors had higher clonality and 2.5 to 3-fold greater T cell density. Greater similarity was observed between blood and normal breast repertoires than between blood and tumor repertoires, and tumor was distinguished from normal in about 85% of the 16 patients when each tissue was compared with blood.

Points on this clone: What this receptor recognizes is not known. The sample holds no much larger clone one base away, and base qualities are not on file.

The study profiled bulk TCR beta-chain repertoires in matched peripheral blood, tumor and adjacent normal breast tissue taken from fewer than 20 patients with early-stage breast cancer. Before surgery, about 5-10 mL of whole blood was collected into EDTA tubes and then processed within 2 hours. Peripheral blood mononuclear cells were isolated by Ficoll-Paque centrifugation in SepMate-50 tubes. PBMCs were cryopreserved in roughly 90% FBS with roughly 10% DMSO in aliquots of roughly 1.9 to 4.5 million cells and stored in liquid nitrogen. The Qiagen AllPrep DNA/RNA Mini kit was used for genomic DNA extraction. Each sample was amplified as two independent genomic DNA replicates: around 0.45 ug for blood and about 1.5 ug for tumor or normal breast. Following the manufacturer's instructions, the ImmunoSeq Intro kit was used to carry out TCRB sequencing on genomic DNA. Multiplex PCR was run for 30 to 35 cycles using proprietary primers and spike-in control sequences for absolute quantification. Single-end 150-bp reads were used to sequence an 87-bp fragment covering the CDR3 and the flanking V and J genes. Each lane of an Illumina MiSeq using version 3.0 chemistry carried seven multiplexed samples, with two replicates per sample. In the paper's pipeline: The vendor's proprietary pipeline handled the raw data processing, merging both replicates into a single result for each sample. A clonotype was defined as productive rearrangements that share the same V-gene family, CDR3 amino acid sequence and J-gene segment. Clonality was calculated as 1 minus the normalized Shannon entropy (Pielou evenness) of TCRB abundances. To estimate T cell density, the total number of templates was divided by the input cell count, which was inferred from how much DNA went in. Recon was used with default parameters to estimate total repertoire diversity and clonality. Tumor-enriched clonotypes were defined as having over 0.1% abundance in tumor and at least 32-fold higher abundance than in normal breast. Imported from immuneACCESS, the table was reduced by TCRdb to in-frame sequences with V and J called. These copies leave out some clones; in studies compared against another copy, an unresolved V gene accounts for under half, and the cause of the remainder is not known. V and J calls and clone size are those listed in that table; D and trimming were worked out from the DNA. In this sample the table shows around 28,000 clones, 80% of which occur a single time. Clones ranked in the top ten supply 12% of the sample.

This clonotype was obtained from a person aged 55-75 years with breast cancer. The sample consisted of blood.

The CDR3 is CASSLGGPRPNQPQHF. Read as DNA, the sequence is TGTGCCAGCAGCTTGGGGGGGCCCAGGCCAAATCAGCCCCAGCATTTT. Rearrangement joined TRBV5-8 to TRBJ1-5; D gene: possibly TRBD1, on 6 matching bases. From a lookup of the germline V gene, CDR1 and CDR2 are SGHTS and YDEGEE. The junction shows trimming of 0 bases on V and 4 bases on J, plus 14 bases between the germline ends. Inclusive of the bounding cysteine and phenylalanine, the CDR3 is 16 residues long. Of all the DNA, just the CDR3 is kept, 48 bases in frame from base 1.